Below, 32 T cell receptor beta chains from the same sample are listed, as sequenced in a study of long-term antiretroviral therapy in people with HIV. Sequencing used immunoSEQ v3.0 at survey level. Assay: immunoSEQ multiplex PCR; the TCRdb copy retains only in-frame clones and omits some. The repertoire holds roughly 36,000 clones, with about 85% as singletons. The sequencing used unsorted PBMCs, collected just over 2.7 years before starting antiretroviral therapy. All receptors derive from a woman aged 25 to 39 with HIV.

The gene calls are TRBV9 and TRBJ2-5; 9 bases fit TRBD2. V gave up 3 bases and J gave up 5 bases; unmatched junction bases: 5. The CDR3 sequence is 14 residues long. Germline V CDR1 and CDR2: SGDLS, YYNGEE. The CDR3 is CASSATSGRETQYF. CDR3 DNA: TGTGCCAGCAGCGCGACTAGCGGACGGGAGACCCAGTACTTC. Filled out from reference TRBV9 and TRBJ2-5, the complete variable domain reads DSGVTQTPKHLITATGQRVTLRCSPRSGDLSVYWYQQSLDQGLQFLIQYYNGEERAKGNILERFSAQQFPDLHSELNLSSLELGDSALYFCASSATSGRETQYFGPGTRLLVL.

The V call is TRBV27, the J call TRBJ1-1; D remains ambiguous. Trimming removed 1 base at V and 4 bases at J, with 10 bases between. Germline values: CDR1 MNHEY, CDR2 SMNVEV (reference sequence). The CDR3 is 14 amino acids. CDR3 in amino acids: CASSLYGVVTEAFF. CDR3 in DNA: TGTGCCAGCAGTTTATATGGGGTGGTCACTGAAGCTTTCTTT.

The chain recombines TRBV6-1 with TRBJ1-6; a weak D match, TRBD1 (5 bases). With 7 bases removed from V and 9 bases from J, the gap between germline ends came to 16 bases. The CDR3 extends over 14 amino acids. Germline loops: CDR1 MNHNS, CDR2 SASEGT. The CDR3 sequence is CASNAKSGISPLHF. The CDR3 region has the DNA TGTGCCAGCAACGCAAAATCAGGGATTTCACCCCTCCACTTT.

This chain uses TRBV6-5 with TRBJ2-3; 11 nucleotides align to TRBD2. The CDR3 is 15 amino acids. In germline, CDR1 is MNHEY, CDR2 SVGAGI. Trimming cost V 6 bases and J 0 bases; bases outside gene matches: 2. For the CDR3, the DNA is TGTGCCAGCAGCCGACTAGCGGGGAGCACAGATACGCAGTATTTT. This translates into CASSRLAGSTDTQYF.

V gene TRBV29-1 combines with J gene TRBJ2-1, with a possible D match to TRBD2 (6 bases). The V and J ends lost 6 bases and 4 bases respectively, with 16 bases between them. Germline values: CDR1 SQVTM, CDR2 ANQGSEA. The CDR3 covers 14 residues. CDR3: CSVDGGTGYNEQFF. The CDR3 DNA is TGCAGCGTGGACGGCGGGACGGGGTACAATGAGCAGTTCTTC.

The chain uses TRBV28 and TRBJ1-3; D is ambiguous. There are 14 residues in the CDR3. Deletions cut 5 bases from V and 0 bases from J, with 8 bases between. The germline gives CDR1 MDHEN, CDR2 SYDVKM. The CDR3 DNA reads as TGTGCCAGCAGTCCCACTATCTCTGGAAACACCATATATTTT. Its translation is CASSPTISGNTIYF.

V usage is TRBV19 and J usage is TRBJ1-6; weak D call: TRBD1 (6 bases). Germline lookup yields CDR1 LNHDA and CDR2 SQIVND (reference sequence). V was clipped by 10 bases and J by 6 bases, with 16 bases between them. This CDR3 spans 14 amino acids. CDR3 bases: TGTGCCACAACCCCAGGGGACGGTAATTCACCCCTCCACTTT. Translated, it gives CATTPGDGNSPLHF.

The rearrangement uses TRBV12-5 and TRBJ1-1, with D tentatively TRBD1 (6 bases). The germline V gene has CDR1 LGHNT and CDR2 FRNRAP. CDR3 length: 13 residues. The V gene lost 7 bases and the J gene lost 4 bases, with 13 bases spanning the gap. CDR3 coding DNA: TGTGCTAGTGCCCTACAGGGTTTCACTGAAGCTTTCTTT. Its protein product is CASALQGFTEAFF.

The chain employs TRBV10-3 and TRBJ2-4; unclear D gene. Trimming removed 6 bases at V and 0 bases at J, with 6 bases between. This CDR3 comprises 13 residues. The germline CDR1 and CDR2 sequences are ENHRY and SYGVKD. DNA for the CDR3: TGTGCCATCAGGGATGTAGCCAAAAACATTCAGTACTTC. It codes for CAIRDVAKNIQYF.

This clone was seen only once. The chain carries TRBV5-1 and TRBJ2-1; D is ambiguous. The CDR3 loop spans 12 amino acids. Germline CDR1 and CDR2: SGHRS and YFSETQ. V shed 0 bases and J shed 6 bases, with 4 bases lying between them. CDR3 residues: CASSLVRNEQFF. The CDR3, as DNA: TGCGCCAGCAGCTTGGTTCGCAATGAGCAGTTCTTC.

This clone is a singleton in its sample. The J gene is TRBJ1-3, the V gene TRBV11-2; D gene uncertain. The CDR3 has 13 amino acids. V was cut by 5 bases and J by 0 bases, with 5 bases left in between. The germline V gene encodes CDR1 SGHAT and CDR2 FQNNGV. The CDR3 coding sequence is TGTGCCAGCAGCGCCGCCTCTGGAAACACCATATATTTT. As protein: CASSAASGNTIYF.

The rearrangement links TRBV9 to TRBJ1-3, with D possibly matching TRBD1 (6 bases). CDR1 and CDR2 (germline): SGDLS, YYNGEE. Trimming stripped 4 bases from V and 4 bases from J, with 12 bases between. This CDR3 region has 14 residues. In DNA form, the CDR3 reads TGTGCCAGCAGCCCTGAGGACAGCGGAAACACCATATATTTT. Amino acids: CASSPEDSGNTIYF.

This clone occurred a few times. The V gene is TRBV30, the J gene TRBJ1-1; D possibly corresponds to TRBD1 (5 bases). The CDR3 is 11 amino acids. V was clipped by 8 bases and J by 5 bases, with 12 bases between them. Per germline, CDR1 GTSNPN and CDR2 SVGIG (reference sequence). CDR3 bases: TGTGCCACACTAGGGGATACTGAAGCTTTCTTT. It codes for CATLGDTEAFF.

This chain joins TRBV18 and TRBJ2-2; possibly TRBD2 for D (5 bases). This CDR3 is built from 18 residues. The germline CDR1 and CDR2 sequences are KGHSH and LQKENI. With 1 base removed from V and 5 bases from J, the gap between germline ends came to 20 bases. CDR3 DNA: TGTGCCAGCTCACCACAACAGTGGAGGACCCGGGGAACCGGGGAGCTGTTTTTT. Encoded protein: CASSPQQWRTRGTGELFF.

V usage is TRBV6-5 and J usage is TRBJ2-1; D is uncertain. CDR1 and CDR2 from the germline V gene are MNHEY and SVGAGI. V dropped 2 bases and J dropped 6 bases, with 8 bases sitting between them. This CDR3 is built from 13 residues. The CDR3 sequence: CASSYLGSNEQFF. CDR3 DNA sequence: TGTGCCAGCAGTTACCTGGGCAGCAATGAGCAGTTCTTC.

About this clone itself: Mismatch with germline at one junction end may stem from a read error. In DNA, the CDR3 is TGTGCCAGCAGTGGGCAAGACAGGCACTTCTTC. It is translated as CASSGQDRHFF. This chain connects TRBV2 to TRBJ1-2; D is perhaps TRBD1 (6 bases). Germline V gives CDR1 SNHLY, CDR2 FYNNEI. The CDR3 runs 11 residues.

The genes are TRBV7-3 and TRBJ1-1; weak D call: TRBD1 (6 bases). The CDR3 consists of 17 residues. Trimming cost V 4 bases and J 5 bases, with 23 bases left between them. CDR1 is SGHTA and CDR2 is FQGTGA in the germline V gene. DNA for the CDR3: TGTGCCAGCAGCTCGCAGGGGTTTACGCGAGGGGAAACTGAAGCTTTCTTT. Translated, it gives CASSSQGFTRGETEAFF.

V usage is TRBV7-3 and J usage is TRBJ1-1, with TRBD1 identical over 9 bases. V trimming: 4 bases; J trimming: 8 bases; junction bases outside the gene matches: 8. The CDR3 has 14 amino acids. Germline loops: CDR1 SGHTA, CDR2 FQGTGA. The CDR3 region is CASSYSGQGSEAFF. CDR3 bases: TGTGCCAGCAGCTACTCGGGACAGGGCTCAGAAGCTTTCTTT.

This chain links TRBV9 with TRBJ1-3, with 7 bases lining up with TRBD1. Germline V gene data show CDR1 as SGDLS and CDR2 as YYNGEE. Trimming took 0 bases from V and 8 from J; bases not matched to a gene: 8. CDR3 length equals 15 residues. CDR3 sequence: CASSVAGTESDTIYF. The DNA of the CDR3 is TGTGCCAGCAGCGTAGCTGGGACAGAGAGTGACACCATATATTTT. The full variable domain, its missing parts supplied by reference TRBV9 and TRBJ1-3, is DSGVTQTPKHLITATGQRVTLRCSPRSGDLSVYWYQQSLDQGLQFLIQYYNGEERAKGNILERFSAQQFPDLHSELNLSSLELGDSALYFCASSVAGTESDTIYFGEGSWLTVV.

V usage is TRBV27 and J usage is TRBJ1-1, with D possibly being TRBD1 (5 bases). Trimming stripped 8 bases from V and 1 base from J, with 17 bases between. Germline values: CDR1 MNHEY, CDR2 SMNVEV (reference sequence). The CDR3 has 15 amino acids. The CDR3 loop reads CASQISGTGNTEAFF. The CDR3 nucleotides read TGTGCCAGCCAAATCTCCGGGACGGGGAACACTGAAGCTTTCTTT.

This clone is a singleton in its sample. The chain joins TRBV5-6 to TRBJ2-5; D gene ambiguous. Germline assignment: CDR1 SGHDT and CDR2 YYEEEE. The CDR3 length is 14 residues. V shed 1 base and J shed 3 bases, with 10 bases lying between them. The CDR3 nucleotides are TGTGCCAGCAGCTTGCAGTCGGCCGAAGAGACCCAGTACTTC. Protein product: CASSLQSAEETQYF.

DNA of the CDR3: TGTGCCAGCAGCCCCAGGGCCGGTCTGCCTAGTGGCTACACCTTC. This encodes CASSPRAGLPSGYTF. The rearrangement uses TRBV11-1 and TRBJ1-2; the D gene is possibly TRBD1 (5 bases). Trimming shortened V by 5 bases and J by 7 bases, and 20 bases separated the two germline ends. This CDR3 contains 15 residues. In germline, CDR1 is SGHAT, CDR2 FQDESV (reference sequence).

The rearrangement uses TRBV19 and TRBJ1-2, with TRBD1 matching over 7 bases. V shed 0 bases and J 4 bases; nucleotides not matched to a gene: 2. Germline CDR1 LNHDA, CDR2 SQIVND (reference sequence). The CDR3 has 14 residues. The CDR3 sequence: CASSIDRDSYGYTF. CDR3 DNA sequence: TGTGCCAGTAGTATAGATAGGGACAGCTATGGCTACACCTTC.

V gene TRBV25-1 combines with J gene TRBJ1-6; D may be TRBD1 (6 bases). The V gene lost 7 bases and the J gene lost 0 bases, with 13 bases spanning the gap. The CDR3 consists of 16 residues. Germline loops: CDR1 MGHDK, CDR2 SYGVNS. CDR3 in DNA: TGTGCCAGCACAGGGGCGAGGGGCTCCTATAATTCACCCCTCCACTTT. Translating it yields CASTGARGSYNSPLHF.

The chain links TRBV7-9 to TRBJ1-2, with 7 bases matching TRBD1. Trimming cost V 5 bases and J 3 bases; bases outside gene matches: 12. Germline CDR1 reads SEHNR; CDR2 reads FQNEAQ (reference sequence). CDR3 length: 16 amino acids. Here the CDR3 reads CASSPPSGGDDYGYTF. In DNA form, the CDR3 reads TGTGCCAGCAGCCCTCCCTCAGGGGGGGATGACTATGGCTACACCTTC.

With regard to this clone: Other DNA sequences in the same sample also yield this CDR3. J is TRBJ2-1 and V is TRBV2; D could derive from TRBD1 or TRBD2 (5 bases each). CDR1 and CDR2 from the germline V gene are SNHLY and FYNNEI. The ends were cut back, 7 bases at V and 7 bases at J, with 14 bases in the middle. The CDR3 covers 13 residues. The CDR3 region is CASTPRGENEQFF. CDR3 DNA: TGTGCCAGCACGCCTAGAGGGGAAAATGAGCAGTTCTTC.

This rearrangement joins TRBV2 to TRBJ2-5; D unresolved. CDR1 SNHLY and CDR2 FYNNEI come from the germline V gene. V lost 9 bases and J 2 bases, leaving 16 bases between the germline ends. The CDR3 consists of 14 residues. The CDR3 is CASINSRSQETQYF. CDR3 bases: TGTGCCAGTATCAATTCGCGAAGTCAAGAGACCCAGTACTTC.

The V and J genes are TRBV7-9 and TRBJ2-2, with TRBD2 identical over 8 bases. The CDR3 extends over 17 amino acids. From germline, CDR1 is SEHNR and CDR2 FQNEAQ (reference sequence). V lost 0 bases to trimming and J lost 3 bases; unmatched junction nucleotides: 6. The CDR3 region has the DNA TGTGCCAGCAGCTTAGCCCAAGCGGGGGCTCACACCGGGGAGCTGTTTTTT. The encoded protein is CASSLAQAGAHTGELFF. Full variable domain (outside the CDR3, taken from reference TRBV7-9 and TRBJ2-2): DTGVSQNPRHKITKRGQNVTFRCDPISEHNRLYWYRQTLGQGPEFLTYFQNEAQLEKSRLLSDRFSAERPKGSFSTLEIQRTEQGDSAMYLCASSLAQAGAHTGELFFGEGSRLTVL.

The rearrangement links TRBV15 to TRBJ2-1, with 9 bases identical to TRBD2. This CDR3 has 16 amino acids. V lost 5 bases to trimming and J lost 7 bases; unmatched junction nucleotides: 12. Germline CDR1 is LNHNV and CDR2 is YYDKDF (reference sequence). Written as DNA, the CDR3 is TGTGCCACCAGCGCCCCCGGGACTAGCTCACGTAATGAGCAGTTCTTC. Translated, it gives CATSAPGTSSRNEQFF.

The chain has TRBV9 and TRBJ1-6; 10 nucleotides agree with TRBD1. V was clipped by 0 bases and J by 9 bases; unmatched bases: 3. The CDR3 loop spans 15 amino acids. Germline values: CDR1 SGDLS, CDR2 YYNGEE. The CDR3 DNA sequence: TGTGCCAGCAGCGTAGGGGACAGGGGAAGTTCACCCCTCCACTTT. This sequence encodes CASSVGDRGSSPLHF.

This clone was seen once. This chain links TRBV5-1 with TRBJ1-1, with D uncertain. Trimming cost V 5 bases and J 1 base, with 9 bases left between them. CDR3 length: 13 residues. From germline, CDR1 is SGHRS and CDR2 YFSETQ. The CDR3 protein is CASRWGSNTEAFF. The CDR3 DNA sequence: TGCGCCAGCAGATGGGGTTCGAACACTGAAGCTTTCTTT.

V is TRBV10-2 and J is TRBJ2-7; no firm D call. Germline V gene data show CDR1 as WSHSY and CDR2 as SAAADI. This CDR3 contains 16 residues. Trimming stripped 3 bases from V and 1 base from J, with 16 bases between. CDR3 coding DNA: TGCGCCAGCAGTGATGGACGATCGGTGATGTCCTACGAGCAGTACTTC. It encodes CASSDGRSVMSYEQYF.